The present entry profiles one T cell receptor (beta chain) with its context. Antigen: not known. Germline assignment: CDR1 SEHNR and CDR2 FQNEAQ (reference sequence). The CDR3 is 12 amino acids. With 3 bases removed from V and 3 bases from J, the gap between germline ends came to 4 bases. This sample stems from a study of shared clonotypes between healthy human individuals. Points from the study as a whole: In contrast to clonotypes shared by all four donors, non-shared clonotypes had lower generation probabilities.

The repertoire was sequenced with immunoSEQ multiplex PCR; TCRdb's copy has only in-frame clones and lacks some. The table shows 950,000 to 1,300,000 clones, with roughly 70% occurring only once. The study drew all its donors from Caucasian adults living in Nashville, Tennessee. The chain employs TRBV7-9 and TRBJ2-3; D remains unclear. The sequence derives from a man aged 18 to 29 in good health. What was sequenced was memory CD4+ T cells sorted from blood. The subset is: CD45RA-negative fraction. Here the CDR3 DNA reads TGTGCCAGCAGCTTTGTAACAGATACGCAGTATTTT. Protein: CASSFVTDTQYF.